This TCR beta chain was identified during a study of blood T cell repertoires in COVID-19. Study as a whole: Spain, Italy and the United States supplied samples that represented acute and convalescent COVID-19. In each case, the material was cDNA or gDNA derived from T cells, B-cell-depleted T cells, or PBMCs.

CDR1 is LGHDT and CDR2 is YNNKEL in the germline V gene (reference sequence). The CDR3 extends over 14 amino acids. Trimming removed 2 bases from V and 2 bases from J, with 9 bases in between. As handled by the study authors: Reference gene primer amplification yielded estimated nucleated cell counts. Repertoires were generated with immunoSEQ multiplex PCR, while TCRdb's copy carries only in-frame clones and drops some. V and J calls plus clone size are reproduced from that table; the DNA served to infer D and trimming. The data contain about 110,000 clones, around 82% of them singletons. This clone was observed once.

The chain couples TRBV3-1 (or the pseudogene TRBV3-2) to TRBJ2-5, with D possibly being TRBD1 (6 bases). This clonotype was sampled from a human donor in a cohort sampled during active or convalescent COVID-19. The sequencing input was peripheral blood. In DNA form, the CDR3 reads TGTGCCAGCAGCCAAAGGACAGCACAAGAGACCCAGTACTTC. Translation gives CASSQRTAQETQYF.